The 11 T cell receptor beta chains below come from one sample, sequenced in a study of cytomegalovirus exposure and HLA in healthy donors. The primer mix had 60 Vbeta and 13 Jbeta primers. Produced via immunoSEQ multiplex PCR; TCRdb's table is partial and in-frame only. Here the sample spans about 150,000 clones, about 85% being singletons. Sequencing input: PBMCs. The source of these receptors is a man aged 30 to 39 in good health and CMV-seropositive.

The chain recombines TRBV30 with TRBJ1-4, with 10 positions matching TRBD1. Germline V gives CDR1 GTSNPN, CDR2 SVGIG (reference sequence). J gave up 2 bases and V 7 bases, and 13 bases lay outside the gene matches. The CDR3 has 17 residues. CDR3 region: CAYLLDRGLATNEKLFF. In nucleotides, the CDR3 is TGTGCCTACCTACTCGACAGGGGGCTGGCGACTAATGAAAAACTGTTTTTT.

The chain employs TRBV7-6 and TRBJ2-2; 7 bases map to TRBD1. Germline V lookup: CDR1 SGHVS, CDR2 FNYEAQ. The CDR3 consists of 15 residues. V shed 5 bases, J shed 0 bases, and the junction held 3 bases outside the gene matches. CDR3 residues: CASSQGQSNTGELFF. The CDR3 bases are TGTGCCAGCAGCCAGGGACAGTCGAACACCGGGGAGCTGTTTTTT.

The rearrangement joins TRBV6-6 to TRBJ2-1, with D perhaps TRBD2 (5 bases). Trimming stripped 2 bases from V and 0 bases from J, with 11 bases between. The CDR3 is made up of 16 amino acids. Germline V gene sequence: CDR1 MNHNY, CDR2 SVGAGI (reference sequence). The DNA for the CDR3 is TGTGCCAGCAGTTACCCCGCGGGCGGCTCCTACAATGAGCAGTTCTTC. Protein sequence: CASSYPAGGSYNEQFF.

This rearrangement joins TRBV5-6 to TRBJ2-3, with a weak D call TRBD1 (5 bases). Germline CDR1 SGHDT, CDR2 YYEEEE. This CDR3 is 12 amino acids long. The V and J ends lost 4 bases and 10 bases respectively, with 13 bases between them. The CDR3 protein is CASSPRGASQYF. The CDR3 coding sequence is TGTGCCAGCAGCCCCCGTGGGGCCTCGCAGTATTTT.

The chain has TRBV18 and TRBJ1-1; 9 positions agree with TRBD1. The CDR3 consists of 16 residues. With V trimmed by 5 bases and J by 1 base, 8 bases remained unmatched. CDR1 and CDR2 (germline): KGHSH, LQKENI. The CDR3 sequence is CASSASTGGWNTEAFF. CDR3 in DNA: TGTGCCAGCTCAGCCTCGACAGGGGGATGGAACACTGAAGCTTTCTTT.

CDR3: CASSRGTGRHSNQPQHF. The DNA of the CDR3 is TGTGCCAGTAGTAGGGGGACAGGACGACATAGCAATCAGCCCCAGCATTTT. The chain is built from TRBV19 and TRBJ1-5; 8 bases agree with TRBD1. Germline V gene data show CDR1 as LNHDA and CDR2 as SQIVND (reference sequence). The CDR3 length is 17 residues. Unmatched junction bases numbered 8, after V lost 4 bases and J lost 0 bases.

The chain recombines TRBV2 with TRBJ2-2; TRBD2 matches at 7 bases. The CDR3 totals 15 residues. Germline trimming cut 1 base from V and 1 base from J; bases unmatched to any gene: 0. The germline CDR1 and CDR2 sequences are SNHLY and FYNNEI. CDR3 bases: TGTGCCAGCAGTGAAGTAGCGGGGAACACCGGGGAGCTGTTTTTT. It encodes CASSEVAGNTGELFF.

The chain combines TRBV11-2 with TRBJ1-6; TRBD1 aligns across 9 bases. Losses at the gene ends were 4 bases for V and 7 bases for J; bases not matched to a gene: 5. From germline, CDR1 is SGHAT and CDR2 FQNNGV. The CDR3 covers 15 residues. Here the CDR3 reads CASSSNRGRNSPLHF. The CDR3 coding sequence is TGTGCCAGCAGCTCAAACAGGGGGCGGAATTCACCCCTCCACTTT.

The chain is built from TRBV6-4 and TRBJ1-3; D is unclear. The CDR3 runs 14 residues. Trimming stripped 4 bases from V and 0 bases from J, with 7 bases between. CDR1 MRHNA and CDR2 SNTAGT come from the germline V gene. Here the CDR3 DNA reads TGTGCCAGCAGTGTAAGGAGCTCTGGAAACACCATATATTTT. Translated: CASSVRSSGNTIYF.

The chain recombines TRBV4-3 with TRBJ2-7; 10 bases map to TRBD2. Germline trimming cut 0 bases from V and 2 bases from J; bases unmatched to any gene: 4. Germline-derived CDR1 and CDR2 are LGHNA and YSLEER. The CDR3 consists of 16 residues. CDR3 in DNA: TGCGCCAGCAGCCAAGACTTCACTAGCGGGACCTACGAGCAGTACTTC. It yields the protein CASSQDFTSGTYEQYF.

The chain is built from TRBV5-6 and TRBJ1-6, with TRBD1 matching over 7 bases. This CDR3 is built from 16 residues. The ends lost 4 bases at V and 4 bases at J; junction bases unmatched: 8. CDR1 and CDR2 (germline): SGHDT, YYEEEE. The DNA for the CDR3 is TGTGCCAGCAGCCTAATCCGGGACAGTTATAATTCACCCCTCCACTTT. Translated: CASSLIRDSYNSPLHF.